The 21 T cell receptor beta chains below were found in one sample sequenced in a study of blood T cell repertoires in COVID-19. Method: immunoSEQ multiplex PCR; TCRdb's copy keeps in-frame clones and lacks some. The table includes about 330,000 clones, 86% detected once. The sequenced material came from peripheral blood. These TCRs come from a woman between 50 and 59 years old with acute or convalescent COVID-19.

Points on this clone: This specimen includes other DNA sequences encoding the same CDR3. The chain joins TRBV9 to TRBJ2-7; 12 nucleotides line up with TRBD2. The CDR3 has 15 amino acids. V was clipped by 0 bases and J by 3 bases; unmatched bases: 1. Germline values: CDR1 SGDLS, CDR2 YYNGEE. CDR3 sequence reads: CASSVGTSGIYEQYF. The DNA for the CDR3 is TGTGCCAGCAGCGTAGGGACTAGCGGGATCTACGAGCAGTACTTC.

V gene TRBV9 combines with J gene TRBJ1-1; D is perhaps TRBD1 (6 bases). Germline values: CDR1 SGDLS, CDR2 YYNGEE. Trimming shortened V by 3 bases and J by 1 base, and 13 bases separated the two germline ends. The CDR3 contains 15 residues. CDR3 residues: CASSASGTPNTEAFF. CDR3 nucleotides: TGTGCCAGCAGCGCCTCCGGGACACCGAACACTGAAGCTTTCTTT. The whole variable domain, remainder taken from reference TRBV9 and TRBJ1-1, is DSGVTQTPKHLITATGQRVTLRCSPRSGDLSVYWYQQSLDQGLQFLIQYYNGEERAKGNILERFSAQQFPDLHSELNLSSLELGDSALYFCASSASGTPNTEAFFGQGTRLTVV.

The rearrangement uses TRBV5-5 and TRBJ2-5, with 12 positions matching TRBD2. This CDR3 has 19 amino acids. V lost 4 bases, J lost 4 bases, and 17 bases stayed unmatched. CDR1 is SGHKS, CDR2 YYEKEE, per germline (reference sequence). The CDR3 protein is CASSRRTSGVYNTPETQYF. The CDR3 DNA reads as TGTGCCAGCAGCCGACGGACTAGCGGGGTATACAATACCCCAGAGACCCAGTACTTC. The complete variable domain, with remaining parts taken from reference TRBV5-5 and TRBJ2-5, reads DAGVTQSPTHLIKTRGQQVTLRCSPISGHKSVSWYQQVLGQGPQFIFQYYEKEERGRGNFPDRFSARQFPNYSSELNVNALLLGDSALYLCASSRRTSGVYNTPETQYFGPGTRLLVL.

The chain joins TRBV2 to TRBJ1-5; TRBD1 matches at 7 bases. CDR3 size: 15 residues. CDR1 and CDR2 (germline): SNHLY, FYNNEI. V trimming: 7 bases; J trimming: 2 bases; junction bases outside the gene matches: 8. The CDR3 DNA reads TGTGCCAGCAAAGCGACAGGGTTGGGCAATCAGCCCCAGCATTTT. Translated, it gives CASKATGLGNQPQHF.

Comment on this clone: Other DNA variants within this sample encode the same CDR3. The chain employs TRBV7-2 and TRBJ1-2; 7 positions match TRBD1. The CDR3 consists of 14 residues. J was trimmed by 4 bases and V by 1 base; bases with no gene match: 3. CDR1 SGHTA and CDR2 FQGNSA come from the germline V gene. The CDR3 region has the DNA TGTGCCAGCAGCTTAGGGGACAGCTTCTATGGCTACACCTTC. Protein: CASSLGDSFYGYTF.

This clone was seen a few times. The chain combines TRBV20-1 with TRBJ2-3, with no clear D. The CDR3 spans 10 residues. The V end was cut by 6 bases, the J end by 6 bases, with 7 bases between. The germline V gene has CDR1 DFQATT and CDR2 SNEGSKA (reference sequence). The CDR3 here is CSAAGDTQYF. The CDR3 nucleotides read TGCAGTGCCGCTGGCGATACGCAGTATTTT.

The rearrangement joins TRBV5-4 to TRBJ1-4; D is uncertain. This CDR3 has 17 amino acids. V was shortened by 6 bases and J by 1 base, with 19 bases between the two germline ends. Germline V CDR1 and CDR2: SGHNT, YYREEE (reference sequence). The CDR3 DNA sequence: TGTGCCAGCACCCGAGGCAGCTCGGCCCAAACTAATGAAAAACTGTTTTTT. Encoded protein: CASTRGSSAQTNEKLFF.

The chain combines TRBV19 with TRBJ1-1, with D maybe TRBD1 (5 bases). This CDR3 has 15 residues. V lost 0 bases and J lost 1, with 9 bases in between. The germline V gene encodes CDR1 LNHDA and CDR2 SQIVND (reference sequence). CDR3 nucleotide sequence: TGTGCCAGTAGTATAGAGGGTACAGGGAACACTGAAGCTTTCTTT. Translated, it gives CASSIEGTGNTEAFF.

This clone was picked up one time. The CDR3 loop reads CASSVAGAYNSPLHF. DNA for the CDR3: TGTGCCAGCAGCGTAGCCGGGGCCTATAATTCACCCCTCCACTTT. The J gene is TRBJ1-6, the V gene TRBV9, with unresolved D. The germline CDR1 and CDR2 sequences are SGDLS and YYNGEE. This CDR3 comprises 15 residues. Trimming shortened V by 0 bases and J by 2 bases, and 6 bases separated the two germline ends.

This rearrangement joins TRBV5-1 to TRBJ1-2; 10 bases are a match to TRBD1. This CDR3 region has 17 residues. CDR1 is SGHRS, CDR2 YFSETQ, per germline. The V segment lost 4 bases and the J segment 4 bases; nucleotides outside the gene matches: 13. This CDR3 is CASSPLSPGQGFYGYTF. DNA of the CDR3: TGCGCCAGCAGCCCACTTTCACCGGGACAGGGGTTCTATGGCTACACCTTC.

This clone was picked up one time. The V gene is TRBV7-9, the J gene TRBJ2-7; a possible D gene is TRBD1 (5 bases). CDR3 length: 12 amino acids. Trimming stripped 5 bases from V and 3 bases from J, with 8 bases between. Germline assignment: CDR1 SEHNR and CDR2 FQNEAQ (reference sequence). CDR3 sequence (DNA): TGTGCCAGCAGCCAAACAGGCTACGAGCAGTACTTC. Translation: CASSQTGYEQYF. The full variable domain, in which reference TRBV7-9 and TRBJ2-7 provide the parts outside the CDR3, is DTGVSQNPRHKITKRGQNVTFRCDPISEHNRLYWYRQTLGQGPEFLTYFQNEAQLEKSRLLSDRFSAERPKGSFSTLEIQRTEQGDSAMYLCASSQTGYEQYFGPGTRLTVT.

This clone was seen a few times. The chain employs TRBV5-4 and TRBJ1-1; D is unclear. CDR1 SGHNT and CDR2 YYREEE come from the germline V gene (reference sequence). The CDR3 is 15 residues long. Trimming stripped 2 bases from V and 8 bases from J, with 19 bases between. DNA of the CDR3: TGTGCCAGCAGCTTAGACCTGCAGGCCCCCGGCGAAGCTTTCTTT. The encoded protein is CASSLDLQAPGEAFF.

The gene calls are TRBV27 and TRBJ2-7, with a possible D match to TRBD2 (6 bases). Trimming stripped 3 bases from V and 3 bases from J, with 12 bases between. Germline V gives CDR1 MNHEY, CDR2 SMNVEV (reference sequence). The CDR3 spans 14 residues. This CDR3 reads CASSFREVDYEQYF. The DNA for the CDR3 is TGTGCCAGCAGTTTCAGGGAGGTGGACTACGAGCAGTACTTC.

The chain is built from TRBV12-3 or TRBV12-4 and TRBJ1-2, with 7 bases fitting TRBD1. The CDR3 spans 13 residues. CDR3 in DNA: TGTGTGGGAAAAAGGAGGGGGCGTTTTGGCTACACCTTC. It codes for CVGKRRGRFGYTF.

This clone has only one observation. The chain recombines TRBV28 with TRBJ2-7; 8 nucleotides line up with TRBD1. The J segment lost 4 bases and the V segment lost 6 bases, leaving 14 bases of the junction unmatched. The germline CDR1 and CDR2 sequences are MDHEN and SYDVKM. The CDR3 runs 16 residues. The CDR3 nucleotides are TGTGCCAGCAGCCTAGACCCTAGACAGGGGAAGTACGAGCAGTACTTC. It translates to CASSLDPRQGKYEQYF.

The chain carries TRBV7-2 and TRBJ2-5, with TRBD1 as a possible D gene (6 bases). Germline lookup yields CDR1 SGHTA and CDR2 FQGNSA. This CDR3 has 13 amino acids. Trimming removed 0 bases at V and 12 bases at J, with 14 bases between. CDR3 nucleotide sequence: TGTGCCAGCAGCTTAGCCGTAGCAGAGGGGGAGTACTTC. This translates into CASSLAVAEGEYF.

The chain links TRBV5-6 to TRBJ1-5; no firm D call. From germline, CDR1 is SGHDT and CDR2 YYEEEE. The CDR3 consists of 16 residues. V shed 6 bases and J shed 4 bases, with 20 bases lying between them. The CDR3 sequence: CASNAQREGNNQPQHF. The CDR3 nucleotides are TGTGCCAGCAACGCTCAGAGGGAAGGGAATAATCAGCCCCAGCATTTT.

V is TRBV4-1 and J is TRBJ1-1; D possibly corresponds to TRBD1 (6 bases). V lost 0 bases and J lost 5, with 16 bases in between. The germline CDR1 and CDR2 sequences are MGHRA and YSYEKL. The CDR3 is 16 amino acids. CDR3 sequence: CASSQDAGDGETEAFF. The CDR3 coding sequence is TGCGCCAGCAGCCAAGATGCAGGGGATGGAGAAACTGAAGCTTTCTTT.

This clone was detected only once. The rearrangement links TRBV24-1 to TRBJ2-2, with no clear D. Deletions cut 2 bases from V and 6 bases from J, with 21 bases between. Looked up from germline, CDR1 is KGHDR and CDR2 is SFDVKD. The CDR3 covers 18 residues. For the CDR3, the DNA is TGTGCCACCAGTGATTCCATTTTCTTGGGTCAGGTTCCCGGGGAGCTGTTTTTT. Translation gives CATSDSIFLGQVPGELFF.

This clone has only one observation. The chain recombines TRBV5-1 with TRBJ2-4; 8 positions match TRBD1. V was pared by 0 bases and J by 0 bases, with 8 bases of the junction left unmatched. The CDR3 contains 18 residues. Germline V gene lookup returns CDR1 SGHRS and CDR2 YFSETQ. This chain's CDR3 is CASSLGGTGGVAKNIQYF. The CDR3 region has the DNA TGCGCCAGCAGCTTGGGGGGGACAGGAGGTGTAGCCAAAAACATTCAGTACTTC.

The count of this clone is one. This chain connects TRBV6-2 or TRBV6-3 to TRBJ2-1; TRBD2 agrees at 8 bases. The CDR3 is made up of 17 amino acids. The J segment lost 2 bases and the V segment lost 2 bases, leaving 8 bases of the junction unmatched. The germline V gene has CDR1 MNHEY and CDR2 SVGEGT. The CDR3 is CASSYRPPSGPYNEQFF. In DNA form, the CDR3 reads TGTGCCAGCAGTTACCGCCCCCCTAGCGGGCCCTACAATGAGCAGTTCTTC.